Here is one TCR beta chain with its context. This record belongs to a study of regulatory T cells in long-lasting Graves disease. Germline V gives CDR1 LNHDA, CDR2 SQIVND (reference sequence). Losses at the gene ends were 2 bases for V and 6 bases for J; bases not matched to a gene: 6. The length of the CDR3 is 14 residues. Time point here: newly diagnosed GD, antithyroid drugs for less than 3 months. PBMC-derived RNA was used for the TCR library. Construction of TCR beta libraries relied on iRepertoire HTBI primers and on Arm-PCR targeting CDR3 regions. TCRdb reanalysed the multiplex PCR reads using MiXCR and keeps one entry per CDR3 protein. The sample contains fewer than 650,000 distinct CDR3 sequences, roughly 16% of which appear only once. The sample was also linked to a second study, of T cells in Graves' hyperthyroidism and ophthalmopathy. That report adds: Using the HTBI primer set, a first-round RT-PCR was run on the TCR CDR3.

The V call is TRBV19, the J call TRBJ2-7, with TRBD2 matching 8 bases. The sequence derives from a woman in her 30s with Graves disease. The sample consisted of peripheral blood mononuclear cells (PBMCs), taken at new diagnosis, from a patient treated with antithyroid drugs. The CDR3 nucleotides read TGTGCCAGTAGTATAAAAGCGGGAGCGCTCGAGCAGTACTTC. It encodes CASSIKAGALEQYF. Full variable domain (remainder filled in from reference TRBV19 and TRBJ2-7): DGGITQSPKYLFRKEGQNVTLSCEQNLNHDAMYWYRQDPGQGLRLIYYSQIVNDFQKGDIAEGYSVSREKKESFPLTVTSAQKNPTAFYLCASSIKAGALEQYFGPGTRLTVT.